These 9 T cell receptor beta chains were all obtained from the same sample, sequenced in a study of cytomegalovirus exposure and HLA in healthy donors. PCR primers comprised 60 Vbeta and 13 Jbeta primers. Some clones are missing from TCRdb's copy, which holds only in-frame ones; the method was immunoSEQ multiplex PCR. The sample lists about 220,000 clones, approximately 68% occurring once. Sequencing was done on a sample of PBMCs. The receptors shown here come from a woman aged 30 to 39 in good health and CMV-seronegative.

This clone was detected only once. CDR3 protein: CASQGFHGYTF. The CDR3 nucleotides read TGTGCCTCCCAGGGTTTTCATGGCTACACCTTC. This chain links TRBV30 with TRBJ1-2, with D perhaps matching TRBD1 (5 bases). V dropped 7 bases and J dropped 6 bases, with 12 bases sitting between them. The CDR3 runs 11 residues. Germline values: CDR1 GTSNPN, CDR2 SVGIG (reference sequence). The full variable domain, rest sourced from reference TRBV30 and TRBJ1-2, is SQTIHQWPATLVQPVGSPLSLECTVEGTSNPNLYWYRQAAGRGLQLLFYSVGIGQISSEVPQNLSASRPQDRQFILSSKKLLLSDSGFYLCASQGFHGYTFGSGTRLTVV.

The V call is TRBV19, the J call TRBJ1-5; a weak D match, TRBD1 (5 bases). V lost 6 bases to trimming and J lost 3 bases, with 15 bases between them. CDR1 is LNHDA and CDR2 is SQIVND in the germline V gene (reference sequence). The CDR3 consists of 15 residues. The CDR3 DNA follows: TGTGCCAGTAGAAGTAGGGGCTGGAACAATCAGCCCCAGCATTTT. Amino acid sequence: CASRSRGWNNQPQHF.

This chain uses TRBV19 with TRBJ2-7, with D possibly matching TRBD2 (6 bases). The germline gives CDR1 LNHDA, CDR2 SQIVND (reference sequence). V lost 10 bases to trimming and J lost 5 bases, with 15 bases between them. The CDR3 spans 12 residues. CDR3 nucleotides: TGTGCCACTGATGGTGGGGGGAACGAGCAGTACTTC. This translates into CATDGGGNEQYF.

The chain links TRBV11-2 to TRBJ2-1; TRBD2 agrees at 8 bases. This CDR3 has 14 residues. The germline V gene encodes CDR1 SGHAT and CDR2 FQNNGV. With 5 bases clipped from V and 6 bases from J, the junction kept 6 bases outside the gene matches. CDR3 protein: CASSLGSGANEQFF. The DNA of the CDR3 is TGTGCCAGCAGCCTAGGTAGCGGGGCCAATGAGCAGTTCTTC. Full variable domain (outside the CDR3, taken from reference TRBV11-2 and TRBJ2-1): EAGVAQSPRYKIIEKRQSVAFWCNPISGHATLYWYQQILGQGPKLLIQFQNNGVVDDSQLPKDRFSAERLKGVDSTLKIQPAKLEDSAVYLCASSLGSGANEQFFGPGTRLTVL.

J is TRBJ1-2 and V is TRBV6-5, with a possible D match to TRBD1 (6 bases). Germline values: CDR1 MNHEY, CDR2 SVGAGI. V was cut by 2 bases and J by 8 bases, with 15 bases left in between. CDR3 length: 14 amino acids. CDR3 DNA: TGTGCCAGCAGTTACGAACAGGGTGCGGGCGGCTACACCTTC. This codes for CASSYEQGAGGYTF.

The gene calls are TRBV7-9 and TRBJ2-1; 7 bases align to TRBD2. This CDR3 has 16 residues. Germline V gene lookup returns CDR1 SEHNR and CDR2 FQNEAQ (reference sequence). The V gene end was trimmed by 5 bases and the J gene end by 8 bases; junction bases not matched to a gene: 15. CDR3 coding DNA: TGTGCCAGCAGCCCGGAGGTGGGCGGGAGTACGGATGAGCAGTTCTTC. It encodes CASSPEVGGSTDEQFF.

J is TRBJ1-3 and V is TRBV6-1, with D unclear. This CDR3 is 13 amino acids long. The germline V gene encodes CDR1 MNHNS and CDR2 SASEGT. Trimming pared 8 bases from V and 3 bases from J, leaving 11 bases between. CDR3 nucleotides: TGTGCCAGCTTTAAAGAGGATGGAAACACCATATATTTT. This translates into CASFKEDGNTIYF.

This clone appeared a few times. The CDR3 DNA is TGTGCCAGCAGAACTAAACAGGGACTACCCTACGAGCAGTACTTC. It specifies CASRTKQGLPYEQYF. V gene TRBV6-1 combines with J gene TRBJ2-7, with D tentatively TRBD2 (7 bases). The CDR3 runs 15 residues. Per germline, CDR1 MNHNS and CDR2 SASEGT. Trimming took 6 bases from V and 2 from J, leaving 17 bases between them.

Here the CDR3 reads CAISEGLPNYGYTF. The CDR3 DNA reads TGTGCCATCAGTGAGGGGCTCCCTAACTATGGCTACACCTTC. The chain links TRBV10-3 to TRBJ1-2; D is unclear. Germline-derived CDR1 and CDR2 are ENHRY and SYGVKD. The CDR3 has 14 amino acids. Trimming stripped 2 bases from V and 0 bases from J, with 7 bases between.